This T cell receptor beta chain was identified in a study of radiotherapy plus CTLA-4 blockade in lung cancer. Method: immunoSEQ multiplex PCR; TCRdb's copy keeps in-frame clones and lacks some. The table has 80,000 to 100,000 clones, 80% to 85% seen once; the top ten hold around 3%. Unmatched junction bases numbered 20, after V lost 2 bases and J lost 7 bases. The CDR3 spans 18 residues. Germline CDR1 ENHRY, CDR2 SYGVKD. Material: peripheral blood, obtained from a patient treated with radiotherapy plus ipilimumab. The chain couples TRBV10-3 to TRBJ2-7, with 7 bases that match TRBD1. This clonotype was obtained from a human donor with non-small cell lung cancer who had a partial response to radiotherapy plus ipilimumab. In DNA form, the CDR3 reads TGTGCCATCAGTGAGGCAACCCCCGGGACAGCAGTTAGTGGGGAGCAGTACTTC. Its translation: CAISEATPGTAVSGEQYF.